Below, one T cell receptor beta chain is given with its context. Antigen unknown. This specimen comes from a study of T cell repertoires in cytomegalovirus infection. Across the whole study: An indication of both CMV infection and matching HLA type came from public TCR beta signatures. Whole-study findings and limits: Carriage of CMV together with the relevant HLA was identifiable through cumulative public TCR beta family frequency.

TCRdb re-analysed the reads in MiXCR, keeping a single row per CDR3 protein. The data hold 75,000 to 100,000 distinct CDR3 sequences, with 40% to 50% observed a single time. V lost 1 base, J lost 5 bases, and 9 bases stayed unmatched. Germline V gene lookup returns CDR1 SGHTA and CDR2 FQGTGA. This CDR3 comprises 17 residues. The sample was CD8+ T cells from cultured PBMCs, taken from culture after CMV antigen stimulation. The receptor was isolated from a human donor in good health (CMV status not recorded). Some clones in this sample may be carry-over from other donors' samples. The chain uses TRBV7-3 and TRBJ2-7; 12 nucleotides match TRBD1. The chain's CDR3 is CASSLNGPGQGAHEQYF. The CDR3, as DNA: TGTGCCAGCAGCTTAAATGGCCCGGGACAGGGGGCCCACGAGCAGTACTTC.